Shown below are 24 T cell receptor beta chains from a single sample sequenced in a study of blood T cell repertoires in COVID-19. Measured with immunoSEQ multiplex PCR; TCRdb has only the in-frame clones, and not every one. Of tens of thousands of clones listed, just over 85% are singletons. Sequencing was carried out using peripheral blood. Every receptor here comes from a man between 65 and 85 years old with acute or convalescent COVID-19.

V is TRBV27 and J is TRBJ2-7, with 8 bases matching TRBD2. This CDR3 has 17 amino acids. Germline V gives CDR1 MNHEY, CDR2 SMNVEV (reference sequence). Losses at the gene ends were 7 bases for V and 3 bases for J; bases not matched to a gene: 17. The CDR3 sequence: CASKVMAGGHKGYEQYF. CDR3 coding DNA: TGTGCCAGCAAGGTCATGGCGGGAGGCCACAAGGGCTACGAGCAGTACTTC.

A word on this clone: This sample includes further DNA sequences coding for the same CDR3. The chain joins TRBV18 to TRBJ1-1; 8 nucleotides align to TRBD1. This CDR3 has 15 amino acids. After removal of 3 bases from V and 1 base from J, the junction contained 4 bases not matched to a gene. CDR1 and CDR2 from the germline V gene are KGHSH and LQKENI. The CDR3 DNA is TGTGCCAGCTCACCCTCTGGGACAGGGAACACTGAAGCTTTCTTT. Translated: CASSPSGTGNTEAFF.

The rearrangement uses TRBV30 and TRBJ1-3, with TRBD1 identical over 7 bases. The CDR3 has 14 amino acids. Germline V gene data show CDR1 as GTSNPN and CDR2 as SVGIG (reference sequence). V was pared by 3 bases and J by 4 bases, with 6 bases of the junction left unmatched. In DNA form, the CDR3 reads TGTGCCTGGAGCCAGACAGGGAGCGGAAACACCATATATTTT. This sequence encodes CAWSQTGSGNTIYF.

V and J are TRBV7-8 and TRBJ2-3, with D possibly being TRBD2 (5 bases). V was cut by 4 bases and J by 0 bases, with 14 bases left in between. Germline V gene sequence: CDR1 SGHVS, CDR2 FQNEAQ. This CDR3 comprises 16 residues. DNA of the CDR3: TGTGCCAGCAGCTCGATGGGAGCCCTTAGCACAGATACGCAGTATTTT. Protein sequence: CASSSMGALSTDTQYF.

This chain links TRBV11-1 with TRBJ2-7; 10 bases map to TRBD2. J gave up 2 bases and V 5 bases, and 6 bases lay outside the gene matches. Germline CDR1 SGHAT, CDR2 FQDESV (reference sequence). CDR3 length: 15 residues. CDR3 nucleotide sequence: TGTGCCAGCAGCGCCCGAGCGGGAGGGCCCTACGAGCAGTACTTC. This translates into CASSARAGGPYEQYF.

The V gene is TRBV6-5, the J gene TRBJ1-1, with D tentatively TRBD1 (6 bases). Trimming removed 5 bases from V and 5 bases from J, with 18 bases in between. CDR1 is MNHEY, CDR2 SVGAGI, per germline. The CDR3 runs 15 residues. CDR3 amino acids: CASSLDTARGTEAFF. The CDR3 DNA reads TGTGCCAGCAGTCTCGACACTGCAAGGGGGACTGAAGCTTTCTTT.

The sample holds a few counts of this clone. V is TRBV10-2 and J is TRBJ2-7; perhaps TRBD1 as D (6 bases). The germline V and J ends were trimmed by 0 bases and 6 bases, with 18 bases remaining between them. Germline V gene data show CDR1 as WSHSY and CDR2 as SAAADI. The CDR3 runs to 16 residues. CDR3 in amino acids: CASSESTWGPPGEQYV. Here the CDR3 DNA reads TGCGCCAGCAGTGAGTCGACCTGGGGGCCCCCGGGCGAGCAGTACGTC.

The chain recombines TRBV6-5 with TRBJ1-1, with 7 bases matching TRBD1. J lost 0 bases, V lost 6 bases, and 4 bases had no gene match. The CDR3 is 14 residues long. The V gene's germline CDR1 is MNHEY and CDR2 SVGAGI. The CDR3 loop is CASRPGQMNTEAFF. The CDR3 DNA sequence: TGTGCCAGCAGGCCGGGACAGATGAACACTGAAGCTTTCTTT.

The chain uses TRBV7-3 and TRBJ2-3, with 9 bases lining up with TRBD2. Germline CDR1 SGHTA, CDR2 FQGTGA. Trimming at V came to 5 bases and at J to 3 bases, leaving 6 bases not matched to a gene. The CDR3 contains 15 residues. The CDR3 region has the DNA TGTGCCAGCAGCCGATCGGGACTAGCAACAGATACGCAGTATTTT. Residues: CASSRSGLATDTQYF.

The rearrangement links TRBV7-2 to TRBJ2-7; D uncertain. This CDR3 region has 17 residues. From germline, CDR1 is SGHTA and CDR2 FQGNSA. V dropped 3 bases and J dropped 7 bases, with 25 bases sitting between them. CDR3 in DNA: TGTGCCAGCAGCTTCCCCTCAAGGTTGTTAGACTTGGATGAGCAGTACTTC. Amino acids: CASSFPSRLLDLDEQYF.

The CDR3 nucleotides read TGTGCCAGCAGCTACACCGAGGGGGTGGGCTCTGGAAACACCATATATTTT. Translation: CASSYTEGVGSGNTIYF. The chain uses TRBV7-9 and TRBJ1-3; tentative D call: TRBD1 (6 bases). Deletions cut 4 bases from V and 0 bases from J, with 16 bases between. The CDR3 loop spans 17 amino acids. Germline CDR1 and CDR2: SEHNR and FQNEAQ (reference sequence).

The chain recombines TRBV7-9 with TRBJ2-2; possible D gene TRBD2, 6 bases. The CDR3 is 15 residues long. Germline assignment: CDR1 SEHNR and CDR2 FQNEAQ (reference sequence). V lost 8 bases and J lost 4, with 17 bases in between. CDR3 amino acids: CASRVLRGGTGELFF. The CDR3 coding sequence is TGTGCCAGCCGAGTCCTGCGGGGCGGCACCGGGGAGCTGTTTTTT.

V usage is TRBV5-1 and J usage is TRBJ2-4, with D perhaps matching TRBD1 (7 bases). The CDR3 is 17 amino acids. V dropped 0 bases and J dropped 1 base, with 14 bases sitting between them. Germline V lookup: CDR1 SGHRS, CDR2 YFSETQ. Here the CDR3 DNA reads TGCGCCAGCAGCTTGGTAGGAGGGGGCCGGGCCAAAAACATTCAGTACTTC. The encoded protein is CASSLVGGGRAKNIQYF. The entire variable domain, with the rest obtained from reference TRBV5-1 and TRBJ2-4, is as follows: KAGVTQTPRYLIKTRGQQVTLSCSPISGHRSVSWYQQTPGQGLQFLFEYFSETQRNKGNFPGRFSGRQFSNSRSEMNVSTLELGDSALYLCASSLVGGGRAKNIQYFGAGTRLSVL.

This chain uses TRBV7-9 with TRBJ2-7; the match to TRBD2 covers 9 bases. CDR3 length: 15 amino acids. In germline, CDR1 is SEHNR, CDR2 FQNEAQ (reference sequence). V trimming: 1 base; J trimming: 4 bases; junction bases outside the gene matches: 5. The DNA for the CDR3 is TGTGCCAGCAGCTTAGTGGTAGCGGGGGAATACGAGCAGTACTTC. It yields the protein CASSLVVAGEYEQYF.

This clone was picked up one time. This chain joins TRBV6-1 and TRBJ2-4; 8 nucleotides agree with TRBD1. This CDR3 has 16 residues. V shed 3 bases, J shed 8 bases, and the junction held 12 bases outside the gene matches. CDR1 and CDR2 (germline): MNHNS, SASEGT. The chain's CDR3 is CASSEMQGARGDIQYF. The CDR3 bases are TGTGCCAGCAGTGAGATGCAGGGGGCGAGGGGAGACATTCAGTACTTC.

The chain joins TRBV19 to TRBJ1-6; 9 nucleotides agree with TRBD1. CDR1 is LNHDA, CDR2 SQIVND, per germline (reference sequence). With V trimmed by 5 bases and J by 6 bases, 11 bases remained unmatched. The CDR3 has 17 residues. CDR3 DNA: TGTGCCAGTAGTGGCTCAATGGGACAGGGTGGTAATTCACCCCTCCACTTT. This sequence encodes CASSGSMGQGGNSPLHF.

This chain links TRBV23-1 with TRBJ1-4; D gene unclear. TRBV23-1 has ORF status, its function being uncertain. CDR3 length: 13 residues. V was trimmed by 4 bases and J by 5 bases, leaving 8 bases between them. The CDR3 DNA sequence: TGCGCCAGCAGTCTTATTGTGAATGAAAAACTGTTTTTT. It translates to CASSLIVNEKLFF.

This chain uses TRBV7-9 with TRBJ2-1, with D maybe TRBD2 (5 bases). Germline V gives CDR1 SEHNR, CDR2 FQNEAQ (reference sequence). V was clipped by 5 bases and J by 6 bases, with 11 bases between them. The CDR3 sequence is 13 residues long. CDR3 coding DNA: TGTGCCAGCAGCATCGGGATTCCCAATGAGCAGTTCTTC. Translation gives CASSIGIPNEQFF.

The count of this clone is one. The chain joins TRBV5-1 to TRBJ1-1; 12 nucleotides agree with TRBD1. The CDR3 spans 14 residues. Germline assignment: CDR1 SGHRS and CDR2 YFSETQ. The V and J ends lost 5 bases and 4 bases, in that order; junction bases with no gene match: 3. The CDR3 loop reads CASRGQGASTEAFF. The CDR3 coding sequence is TGCGCCAGCAGGGGACAGGGGGCGAGCACTGAAGCTTTCTTT.

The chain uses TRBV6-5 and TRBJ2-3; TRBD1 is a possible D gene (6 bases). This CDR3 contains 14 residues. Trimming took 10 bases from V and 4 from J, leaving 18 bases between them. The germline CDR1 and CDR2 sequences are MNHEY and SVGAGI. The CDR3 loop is CATQRGSLADTQYF. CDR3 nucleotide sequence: TGTGCCACCCAAAGGGGGAGTTTGGCAGATACGCAGTATTTT.

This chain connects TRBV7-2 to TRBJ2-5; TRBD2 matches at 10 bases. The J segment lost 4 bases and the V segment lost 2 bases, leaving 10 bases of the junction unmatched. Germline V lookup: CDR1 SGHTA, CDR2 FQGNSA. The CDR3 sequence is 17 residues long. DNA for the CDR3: TGTGCCAGCAGCTTACTAGCGGGAGCCCCGGAGTCAGAGACCCAGTACTTC. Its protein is CASSLLAGAPESETQYF. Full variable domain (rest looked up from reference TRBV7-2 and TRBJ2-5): GAGVSQSPSNKVTEKGKDVELRCDPISGHTALYWYRQSLGQGLEFLIYFQGNSAPDKSGLPSDRFSAERTGGSVSTLTIQRTQQEDSAVYLCASSLLAGAPESETQYFGPGTRLLVL.

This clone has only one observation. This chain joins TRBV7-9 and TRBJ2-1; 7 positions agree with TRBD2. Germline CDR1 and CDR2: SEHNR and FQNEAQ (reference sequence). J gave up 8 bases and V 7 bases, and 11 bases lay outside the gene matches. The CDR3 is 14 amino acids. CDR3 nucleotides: TGTGCCAGCACCCCCCGGGGAGGGTGGGATGAGCAGTTCTTC. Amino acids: CASTPRGGWDEQFF.

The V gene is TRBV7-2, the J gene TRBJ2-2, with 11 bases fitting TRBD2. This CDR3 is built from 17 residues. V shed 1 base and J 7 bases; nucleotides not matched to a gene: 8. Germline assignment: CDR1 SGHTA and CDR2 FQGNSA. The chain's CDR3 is CASSLVGLAGGNGELFF. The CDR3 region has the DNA TGTGCCAGCAGCTTAGTCGGTCTAGCGGGGGGTAACGGGGAGCTGTTTTTT.

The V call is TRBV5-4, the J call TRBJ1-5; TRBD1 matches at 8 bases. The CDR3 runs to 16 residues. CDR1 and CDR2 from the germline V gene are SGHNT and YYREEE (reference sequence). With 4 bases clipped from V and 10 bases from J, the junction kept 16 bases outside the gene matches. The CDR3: CASSKDTGTGSGPQHF. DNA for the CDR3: TGTGCCAGCAGCAAGGACACCGGGACAGGCTCTGGTCCCCAGCATTTT.